The rows below give T cell receptor beta chains drawn from one sample of a study of blood T cell repertoires in COVID-19. Sequenced by immunoSEQ multiplex PCR; TCRdb stores in-frame clones only, minus some. Of 77,000 or so clones in the sample, around 74% were seen once. Specimen: peripheral blood. The source is a human donor with acute or convalescent COVID-19. The donor label of this sample is uncertain. Both conserved end residues are part of each CDR3. The D gene is left open where the match is weak. A clone size is listed for some rows: how often the clone was seen (once, few, many), or a class if it is expanded.

d_gene: TRBD1
j_gene: TRBJ1-1
v_gene: TRBV19
abundance: few
CDR3nt: TGTGCCAGTAGTGTGACAGGGCGGAACACTGAAGCTTTCTTT
CDR3aa: CASSVTGRNTEAFF

d_gene: .
j_gene: TRBJ1-4
v_gene: TRBV28
abundance: .
CDR3nt: TGTGCCAGCAGTTCCGCAGGATTGGGAACTAATGAAAAACTGTTTTTT
CDR3aa: CASSSAGLGTNEKLFF

d_gene: TRBD2
j_gene: TRBJ2-1
v_gene: TRBV19
abundance: .
CDR3nt: TGTGCCAGTACCACCTCGGGACTACAAGAGAAGGAGCAGTTCTTC
CDR3aa: CASTTSGLQEKEQFF

d_gene: .
j_gene: TRBJ1-3
v_gene: TRBV29-1
abundance: .
CDR3nt: TGCAGCGCAATAGACTCCGGCTCTGGAAACACCATATATTTT
CDR3aa: CSAIDSGSGNTIYF

d_gene: .
j_gene: TRBJ1-1
v_gene: TRBV28
abundance: .
CDR3nt: TGTGCCAGCAGTACCATACAGGGAATGAACACTGAAGCTTTCTTT
CDR3aa: CASSTIQGMNTEAFF

d_gene: TRBD2
j_gene: TRBJ2-1
v_gene: TRBV6-2/TRBV6-3
abundance: few
CDR3nt: TGTGCCAGCAGCCTGAGACAGGTACGGACTAGCGGGCGGCCAAGCTCCTACAATGAGCAGTTCTTC
CDR3aa: CASSLRQVRTSGRPSSYNEQFF

d_gene: .
j_gene: TRBJ1-5
v_gene: TRBV6-5
abundance: .
CDR3nt: TGTGCCAGCAGGGGAGGAGTCACGGGCAATCAGCCCCAGCATTTT
CDR3aa: CASRGGVTGNQPQHF

d_gene: TRBD1
j_gene: TRBJ2-2
v_gene: TRBV24-1
abundance: few
CDR3nt: TGTGCCACCAGTGACTCCAGGGGGCAGGACGGGGAGCTGTTTTTT
CDR3aa: CATSDSRGQDGELFF

d_gene: .
j_gene: TRBJ2-5
v_gene: TRBV5-5
abundance: .
CDR3nt: TGTGCCAGCAGCTTACGTAATCTCCGGGACAACCAAGAGACCCAGTACTTC
CDR3aa: CASSLRNLRDNQETQYF

d_gene: TRBD2
j_gene: TRBJ2-3
v_gene: TRBV5-1
abundance: .
CDR3nt: TGCGCCAGCAGCTTGGCAGCGGGGGGGCGCACAGATACGCAGTATTTT
CDR3aa: CASSLAAGGRTDTQYF

d_gene: .
j_gene: TRBJ2-1
v_gene: TRBV27
abundance: few
CDR3nt: TGTGCCAGCACCCGGGTGGGTGAGCAGTTCTTC
CDR3aa: CASTRVGEQFF

d_gene: .
j_gene: TRBJ1-6
v_gene: TRBV27
abundance: .
CDR3nt: TGTGCCAGCAGTTTAAGGCCGGGACAAGTAAATTCACCCCTCCACTTT
CDR3aa: CASSLRPGQVNSPLHF

d_gene: TRBD2
j_gene: TRBJ2-3
v_gene: TRBV3-1/TRBV3-2
abundance: .
CDR3nt: TGTGCCAGCCCCTGTTTTCAGCGGGGTTGGGATACGCAGTATTTT
CDR3aa: CASPCFQRGWDTQYF

d_gene: .
j_gene: TRBJ1-2
v_gene: TRBV5-1
abundance: .
CDR3nt: TGCGCCAGCAGCCTTCGGACAGCGTCTAACTATGGCTACACCTTC
CDR3aa: CASSLRTASNYGYTF

d_gene: TRBD1
j_gene: TRBJ2-1
v_gene: TRBV3-1/TRBV3-2
abundance: once
CDR3nt: TGTGCCAGCAGCCCAATCGGGGGACAGGGGGCCCTCTTC
CDR3aa: CASSPIGGQGALF

d_gene: TRBD2
j_gene: TRBJ2-1
v_gene: TRBV6-1
abundance: .
CDR3nt: TGTGCCAGCAGTTGGGCGGGAGGGACTTACAATGAGCAGTTCTTC
CDR3aa: CASSWAGGTYNEQFF

d_gene: .
j_gene: TRBJ1-5
v_gene: TRBV5-1
abundance: .
CDR3nt: TGCGCCAGCAGCTTGGCAACAGGGAGTGGACAGCCCCAGCATTTT
CDR3aa: CASSLATGSGQPQHF

d_gene: .
j_gene: TRBJ2-5
v_gene: TRBV2
abundance: .
CDR3nt: TGTGCCAGCAGTGAAGCGCGCGGCGGGCAAGAGACCCAGTACTTC
CDR3aa: CASSEARGGQETQYF

d_gene: .
j_gene: TRBJ2-7
v_gene: TRBV19
abundance: .
CDR3nt: TGTGCCAGTAGTTCTAGCGCAAGCGGTCTAGACGAGCAGTACTTC
CDR3aa: CASSSSASGLDEQYF

d_gene: .
j_gene: TRBJ2-7
v_gene: TRBV3-1/TRBV3-2
abundance: few
CDR3nt: TGTGCCAGCAGCCAATGGAAGGGGTCGACCTACGAGCAGTACTTC
CDR3aa: CASSQWKGSTYEQYF

d_gene: TRBD2
j_gene: TRBJ2-3
v_gene: TRBV4-2
abundance: .
CDR3nt: TGTGCCAGCAGCCTCCCTAGCGGGGCTAGCACAGATACGCAGTATTTT
CDR3aa: CASSLPSGASTDTQYF

d_gene: TRBD2
j_gene: TRBJ2-3
v_gene: TRBV7-3
abundance: .
CDR3nt: TGTGCCAGCAGCTCTAGCGGGACGGGAGATACGCAGTATTTT
CDR3aa: CASSSSGTGDTQYF

d_gene: .
j_gene: TRBJ1-5
v_gene: TRBV18
abundance: .
CDR3nt: TGTGCCAGCTCACCACCCACTGGGCCCCAGCATTTT
CDR3aa: CASSPPTGPQHF

d_gene: .
j_gene: TRBJ2-1
v_gene: TRBV19
abundance: .
CDR3nt: TGTGCCAGTAGTATGAGCCTTAATGAGCAGTTCTTC
CDR3aa: CASSMSLNEQFF

d_gene: .
j_gene: TRBJ2-5
v_gene: TRBV14
abundance: .
CDR3nt: TGTGCCAGCAGCCAAGTCGGTACAGGGCTTCGAGAGACCCAGTACTTC
CDR3aa: CASSQVGTGLRETQYF

d_gene: .
j_gene: TRBJ2-1
v_gene: TRBV28
abundance: .
CDR3nt: TGTGCCAGCAGTTTTGGCCTCAATGAGCAGTTCTTC
CDR3aa: CASSFGLNEQFF

d_gene: .
j_gene: TRBJ2-1
v_gene: TRBV2
abundance: .
CDR3nt: TGTGCCAGCAGTTATACAGCGGTAAATGAGCAGTTCTTC
CDR3aa: CASSYTAVNEQFF

d_gene: TRBD1
j_gene: TRBJ2-6
v_gene: TRBV7-2
abundance: .
CDR3nt: TGTGCCAGCAGCTTAGTGACAGGGGCTGGGGCCAACGTCCTGACTTTC
CDR3aa: CASSLVTGAGANVLTF

d_gene: TRBD2
j_gene: TRBJ2-5
v_gene: TRBV6-2/TRBV6-3
abundance: .
CDR3nt: TGTGCCAGCAGCCGAGGTAGCGGGGGCGCCGGGGAGACCCAGTACTTC
CDR3aa: CASSRGSGGAGETQYF

d_gene: .
j_gene: TRBJ1-6
v_gene: TRBV7-2
abundance: .
CDR3nt: TGTGCCAGCAGCTTAAGGGGCACCATTGGGTCACCCCTCCACTTT
CDR3aa: CASSLRGTIGSPLHF

d_gene: TRBD1
j_gene: TRBJ2-7
v_gene: TRBV6-2/TRBV6-3
abundance: few
CDR3nt: TGTGCCAGCAGCGCCGGGACAGGGGGCTCCTACGAGCAGTACTTC
CDR3aa: CASSAGTGGSYEQYF

d_gene: .
j_gene: TRBJ2-7
v_gene: TRBV11-2
abundance: .
CDR3nt: TGTGCCAGCAGCCCCATGGAGGGTGGAAACTTC
CDR3aa: CASSPMEGGNF

d_gene: .
j_gene: TRBJ1-4
v_gene: TRBV5-1
abundance: .
CDR3nt: TGCGCCAGCAGCTTGGCTGGGCAGGGTGAAAAACTGTTTTTT
CDR3aa: CASSLAGQGEKLFF

d_gene: .
j_gene: TRBJ2-2
v_gene: TRBV6-2/TRBV6-3
abundance: .
CDR3nt: TGTGCCAGCAGTTACTCGACAAAGGGGGTTTCAACCGGGGAGCTGTTTTTT
CDR3aa: CASSYSTKGVSTGELFF

d_gene: TRBD2
j_gene: TRBJ2-1
v_gene: TRBV15
abundance: .
CDR3nt: TGTGCCACCAGTAGTGGCCGGTCTAGCGGAATTAATGAGCAGTTCTTC
CDR3aa: CATSSGRSSGINEQFF

d_gene: TRBD1
j_gene: TRBJ1-2
v_gene: TRBV24-1
abundance: .
CDR3nt: TGTGCCACGGGGACAGGGGGGACCTATGGCTACACCTTC
CDR3aa: CATGTGGTYGYTF

d_gene: .
j_gene: TRBJ1-2
v_gene: TRBV4-1
abundance: .
CDR3nt: TGCGCCAGCAGCCAAGTCCAGGGAGGGGGCTACACCTTC
CDR3aa: CASSQVQGGGYTF

d_gene: .
j_gene: TRBJ2-3
v_gene: TRBV20-1
abundance: .
CDR3nt: TGCAGTGTCCCGGTGACAGATACGCAGTATTTT
CDR3aa: CSVPVTDTQYF

d_gene: .
j_gene: TRBJ1-1
v_gene: TRBV5-8
abundance: .
CDR3nt: TGTGCCAGCAGCTCCCGCGGGAACACTGAAGCTTTCTTT
CDR3aa: CASSSRGNTEAFF

d_gene: TRBD2
j_gene: TRBJ2-1
v_gene: TRBV6-4
abundance: .
CDR3nt: TGTGCCAGCAGTGTGTCACCGACTAGCGGGGGGTACAATGAGCAGTTCTTC
CDR3aa: CASSVSPTSGGYNEQFF

d_gene: TRBD2
j_gene: TRBJ2-5
v_gene: TRBV20-1
abundance: .
CDR3nt: TGCAGTGCTACTGAAGCTAGCGGGAGTAGGACCCAGTACTTC
CDR3aa: CSATEASGSRTQYF

d_gene: TRBD2
j_gene: TRBJ2-3
v_gene: TRBV11-2
abundance: .
CDR3nt: TGTGCCAGCAGGTTGCGACTAGCGGGGGGGTCTAGCACAGATACGCAGTATTTT
CDR3aa: CASRLRLAGGSSTDTQYF

d_gene: .
j_gene: TRBJ2-2
v_gene: TRBV6-5
abundance: few
CDR3nt: TGTGCCAGCAGACAGGTTCTCACCGGGGAGCTGTTTTTT
CDR3aa: CASRQVLTGELFF

d_gene: TRBD1
j_gene: TRBJ1-1
v_gene: TRBV19
abundance: .
CDR3nt: TGTGCCAGTAGTACACAGGGGGCGACTGAAGCTTTCTTT
CDR3aa: CASSTQGATEAFF

d_gene: .
j_gene: TRBJ1-5
v_gene: TRBV28
abundance: .
CDR3nt: TGTGCCAGCAGTTTAGCCGGGGGTTATCAGCCCCAGCATTTT
CDR3aa: CASSLAGGYQPQHF

d_gene: TRBD2
j_gene: TRBJ2-1
v_gene: TRBV6-5
abundance: .
CDR3nt: TGTGCCAGCAGGACTAGCAGCTACAATGAGCAGTTCTTC
CDR3aa: CASRTSSYNEQFF

d_gene: .
j_gene: TRBJ2-3
v_gene: TRBV18
abundance: once
CDR3nt: TGTGCCAGCTCGTATGATTATACTAGCCGTGGGTATTTT
CDR3aa: CASSYDYTSRGYF

d_gene: .
j_gene: TRBJ1-5
v_gene: TRBV2
abundance: .
CDR3nt: TGTGCCAGCACTCTGATCGGGAATCAGCCCCAGCATTTT
CDR3aa: CASTLIGNQPQHF